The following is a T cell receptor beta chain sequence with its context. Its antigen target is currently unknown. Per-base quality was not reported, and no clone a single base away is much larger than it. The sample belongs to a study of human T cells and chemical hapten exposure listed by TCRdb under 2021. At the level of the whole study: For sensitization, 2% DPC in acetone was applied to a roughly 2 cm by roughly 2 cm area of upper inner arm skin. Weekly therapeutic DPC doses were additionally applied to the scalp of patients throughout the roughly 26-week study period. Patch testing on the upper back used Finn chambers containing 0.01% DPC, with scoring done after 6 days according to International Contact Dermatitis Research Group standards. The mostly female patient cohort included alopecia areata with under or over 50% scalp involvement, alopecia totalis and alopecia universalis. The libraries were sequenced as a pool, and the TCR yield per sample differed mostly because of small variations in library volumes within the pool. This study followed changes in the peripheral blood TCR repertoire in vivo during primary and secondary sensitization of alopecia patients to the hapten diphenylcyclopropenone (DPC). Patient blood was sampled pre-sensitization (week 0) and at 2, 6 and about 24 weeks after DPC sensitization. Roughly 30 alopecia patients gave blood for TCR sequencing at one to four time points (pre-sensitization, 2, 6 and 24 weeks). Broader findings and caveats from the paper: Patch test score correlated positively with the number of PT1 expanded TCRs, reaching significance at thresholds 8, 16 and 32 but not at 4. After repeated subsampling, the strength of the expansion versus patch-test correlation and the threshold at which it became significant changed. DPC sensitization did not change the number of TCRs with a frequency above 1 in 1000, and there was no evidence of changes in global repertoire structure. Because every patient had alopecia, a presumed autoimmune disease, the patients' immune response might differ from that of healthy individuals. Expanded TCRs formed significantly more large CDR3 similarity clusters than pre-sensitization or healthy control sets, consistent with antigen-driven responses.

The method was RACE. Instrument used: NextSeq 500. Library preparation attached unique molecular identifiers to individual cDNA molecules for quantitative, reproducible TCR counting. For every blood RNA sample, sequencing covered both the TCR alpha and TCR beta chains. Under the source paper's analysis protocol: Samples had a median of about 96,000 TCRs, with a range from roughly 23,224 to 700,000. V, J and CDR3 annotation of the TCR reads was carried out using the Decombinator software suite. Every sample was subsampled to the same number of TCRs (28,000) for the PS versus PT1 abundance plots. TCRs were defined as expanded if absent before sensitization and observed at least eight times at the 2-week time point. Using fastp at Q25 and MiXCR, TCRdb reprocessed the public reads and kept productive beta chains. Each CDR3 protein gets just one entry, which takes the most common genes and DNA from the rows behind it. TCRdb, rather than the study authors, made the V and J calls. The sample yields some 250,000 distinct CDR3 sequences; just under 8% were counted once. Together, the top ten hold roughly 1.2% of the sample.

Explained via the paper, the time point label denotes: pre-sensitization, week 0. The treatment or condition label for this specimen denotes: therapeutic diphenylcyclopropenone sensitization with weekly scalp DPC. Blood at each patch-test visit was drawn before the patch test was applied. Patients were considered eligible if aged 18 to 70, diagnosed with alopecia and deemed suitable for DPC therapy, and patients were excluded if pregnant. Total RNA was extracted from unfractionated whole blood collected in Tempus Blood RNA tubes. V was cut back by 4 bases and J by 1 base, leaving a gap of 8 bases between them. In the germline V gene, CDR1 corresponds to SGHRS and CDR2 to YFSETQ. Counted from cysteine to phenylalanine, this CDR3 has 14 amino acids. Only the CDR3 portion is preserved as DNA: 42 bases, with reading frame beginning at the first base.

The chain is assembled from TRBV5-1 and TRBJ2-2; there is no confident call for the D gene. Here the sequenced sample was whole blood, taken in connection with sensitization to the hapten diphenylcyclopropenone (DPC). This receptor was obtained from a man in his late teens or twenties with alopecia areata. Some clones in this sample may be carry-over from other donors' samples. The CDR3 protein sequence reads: CASSRRWNTGELFF. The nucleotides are TGCGCCAGCAGCCGTAGATGGAACACCGGGGAGCTGTTTTTT.